This record covers a single TCR beta chain. Its specificity is not known. This sample was included in a study of radiotherapy plus CTLA-4 blockade in lung cancer. CDR1 and CDR2 from the germline V gene are MNHNY and SVGAGI (reference sequence). The CDR3 runs 15 residues. Trimming removed 6 bases at V and 8 bases at J, with 19 bases between. Only in-frame clones appear in the TCRdb table, and some are missing; sequencing was by immunoSEQ multiplex PCR. The profile covers roughly 59,000 clones, with approximately 68% appearing a single time and about 8.5% taken by the ten largest. Findings and limits, study-wide: In blood, TCR clones derived from the tumor expanded after radiotherapy plus ipilimumab.

The sequence derives from a human donor with non-small cell lung cancer whose response to radiotherapy plus ipilimumab could not be evaluated. Sample: peripheral blood, taken from a patient treated with radiotherapy plus ipilimumab. This rearrangement joins TRBV6-6 to TRBJ1-4; no definite D call. The DNA of the CDR3 is TGTGCCAGCAGCCTCTACTCAAGAGGGATGGAAAAACTGTTTTTT. Its translation: CASSLYSRGMEKLFF.